This TCR beta chain comes out of a study of shared clonotypes between healthy human individuals. Some clones are missing from TCRdb's copy, which holds only in-frame ones; the method was immunoSEQ multiplex PCR. The sample carries about 680,000 clones, roughly 70% recorded once. Losses at the gene ends were 8 bases for V and 4 bases for J; bases not matched to a gene: 13. Germline V gives CDR1 MNHNS, CDR2 SASEGT. The CDR3 loop spans 15 amino acids. V gene TRBV6-1 combines with J gene TRBJ1-1; TRBD1 matches at 7 bases. The TCR was taken from a woman in her twenties or thirties in good health. The sequenced sample consisted of memory CD4+ T cells sorted from blood. The subset was: CD45RA-negative fraction. CDR3 in DNA: TGTGCCAGCCTAGGGACAGCGGTTTCGGTCACTGAAGCTTTCTTT. The encoded protein is CASLGTAVSVTEAFF.